These 27 T cell receptor beta chains originate from one sample sequenced in a study of T cell responses to AZD1222 COVID-19 vaccine. This table comes from immunoSEQ multiplex PCR, and its TCRdb copy is limited to in-frame clones, with some not included. This sample has some 120,000 clones, with 92% found just once. Sequences were derived from peripheral blood, sampled on day 0 of AZD1222 vaccination. Receptors were obtained from an adult in good health.

The chain is built from TRBV5-6 and TRBJ2-7; no firm D call. Per the germline V gene, CDR1 is SGHDT and CDR2 is YYEEEE. The CDR3 is made up of 13 amino acids. V lost 0 bases and J lost 5, with 9 bases in between. The CDR3 coding sequence is TGTGCCAGCAGCTTGGGGCCGATAAACGAGCAGTACTTC. Encoded protein: CASSLGPINEQYF.

This clone was recorded once. The chain carries TRBV6-4 and TRBJ2-3; TRBD1 matches at 10 bases. J lost 1 base, V lost 5 bases, and 6 bases had no gene match. There are 16 residues in the CDR3. CDR1 and CDR2 from the germline V gene are MRHNA and SNTAGT. In DNA, the CDR3 is TGTGCCAGCAGTTCAGACAGGGGGCCGGGCACAGATACGCAGTATTTT. This codes for CASSSDRGPGTDTQYF.

The J gene is TRBJ2-1, the V gene TRBV19; possibly TRBD2 for D (6 bases). The CDR3 length is 16 residues. CDR1 is LNHDA and CDR2 is SQIVND in the germline V gene (reference sequence). V gave up 4 bases and J gave up 7 bases, with 20 bases separating them. The CDR3 reads CASSTLFSLGTNEQFF. CDR3 coding DNA: TGTGCCAGTAGTACCCTTTTTTCCCTAGGGACTAATGAGCAGTTCTTC.

The chain carries TRBV7-9 and TRBJ2-2; D unresolved. V lost 7 bases, J lost 5 bases, and 5 bases lay in between. The CDR3 runs 11 residues. The germline gives CDR1 SEHNR, CDR2 FQNEAQ (reference sequence). The CDR3 nucleotides are TGTGCCAGCATTGGGACCGGGGAGCTGTTTTTT. It translates to CASIGTGELFF. Looking up the rest from reference TRBV7-9 and TRBJ2-2 gives the full variable domain: DTGVSQNPRHKITKRGQNVTFRCDPISEHNRLYWYRQTLGQGPEFLTYFQNEAQLEKSRLLSDRFSAERPKGSFSTLEIQRTEQGDSAMYLCASIGTGELFFGEGSRLTVL.

CDR3 residues: CASSHRGSQPQHF. In DNA, the CDR3 is TGTGCCAGCAGCCACAGGGGCTCCCAGCCCCAGCATTTT. The chain employs TRBV6-5 and TRBJ1-5, with 7 nucleotides matching TRBD1. The V segment lost 6 bases and the J segment 7 bases; nucleotides outside the gene matches: 6. The CDR3 length is 13 residues. CDR1 and CDR2 from the germline V gene are MNHEY and SVGAGI.

J is TRBJ1-4 and V is TRBV19, with TRBD1 matching 8 bases. With V trimmed by 2 bases and J by 2 bases, 7 bases remained unmatched. Germline-derived CDR1 and CDR2 are LNHDA and SQIVND (reference sequence). This CDR3 has 17 residues. The CDR3 loop reads CASSIMHRGMTNEKLFF. For the CDR3, the DNA is TGTGCCAGTAGTATAATGCACAGGGGGATGACTAATGAAAAACTGTTTTTT.

This clone was counted once. V is TRBV7-2 and J is TRBJ2-3; no clear D. Germline V CDR1 and CDR2: SGHTA, FQGNSA. There are 13 residues in the CDR3. Trimming removed 6 bases at V and 4 bases at J, with 11 bases between. CDR3 amino acids: CASSLMAADTQYF. The CDR3 nucleotides read TGTGCCAGCAGTCTTATGGCAGCAGATACGCAGTATTTT.

The chain carries TRBV5-4 and TRBJ2-7, with D unclear. Per the germline V gene, CDR1 is SGHNT and CDR2 is YYREEE (reference sequence). The CDR3 spans 14 residues. Trimming pared 0 bases from V and 2 bases from J, leaving 9 bases between. The CDR3 nucleotides are TGTGCCAGCAGCTTGGGACGCAATACCTACGAGCAGTACTTC. Encoded protein: CASSLGRNTYEQYF.

J is TRBJ1-5 and V is TRBV6-5, with D maybe TRBD1 (5 bases). V lost 2 bases and J lost 2, with 10 bases in between. The CDR3 length is 15 residues. Germline V lookup: CDR1 MNHEY, CDR2 SVGAGI. CDR3 bases: TGTGCCAGCAGTTACGCTGGGGGTGGCAATCAGCCCCAGCATTTT. Translated, it gives CASSYAGGGNQPQHF.

The sample holds a few counts of this clone. The chain employs TRBV7-9 and TRBJ1-1, with D possibly TRBD1 on 5 matching bases. The CDR3 length is 15 residues. V dropped 1 base and J dropped 3 bases, with 12 bases sitting between them. Germline loops: CDR1 SEHNR, CDR2 FQNEAQ (reference sequence). In nucleotides, the CDR3 is TGTGCCAGCAGCTTAGATGGGGGGGTTTACACTGAAGCTTTCTTT. Translating gives CASSLDGGVYTEAFF.

The gene calls are TRBV16 and TRBJ2-7; the D is unclear. The CDR3 spans 13 residues. The germline gives CDR1 KGHSY, CDR2 FQNENV. With 3 bases removed from V and 2 bases from J, the gap between germline ends came to 8 bases. The DNA for the CDR3 is TGTGCCAGCAGCCACGTGGGTCCCTACGAGCAGTACTTC. Translating it yields CASSHVGPYEQYF.

The count of this clone is one. V is TRBV5-8 and J is TRBJ1-1; no reliable D call. Looked up from germline, CDR1 is SGHTS and CDR2 is YDEGEE. V shed 5 bases and J shed 1 base, with 9 bases lying between them. This CDR3 has 13 amino acids. DNA of the CDR3: TGTGCCAGCAGTCTGGACCCGAACACTGAAGCTTTCTTT. Translated: CASSLDPNTEAFF.

CDR3 residues: CASSVTGGPGELFF. The CDR3 coding sequence is TGTGCCAGCAGCGTAACAGGGGGCCCCGGGGAGCTGTTTTTT. V gene TRBV9 combines with J gene TRBJ2-2; 9 positions agree with TRBD1. Germline lookup yields CDR1 SGDLS and CDR2 YYNGEE. The J segment lost 6 bases and the V segment lost 1 base, leaving 1 base of the junction unmatched. This CDR3 region has 14 residues.

This chain uses TRBV5-6 with TRBJ2-5, with 10 bases aligning to TRBD2. Losses at the gene ends were 1 base for V and 3 bases for J; bases not matched to a gene: 3. Germline CDR1 reads SGHDT; CDR2 reads YYEEEE. CDR3 size: 15 residues. CDR3 loop: CASSLTSGVEETQYF. The CDR3 DNA sequence: TGTGCCAGCAGCTTGACTAGCGGGGTTGAAGAGACCCAGTACTTC. The complete variable domain, with remaining parts taken from reference TRBV5-6 and TRBJ2-5, reads DAGVTQSPTHLIKTRGQQVTLRCSPKSGHDTVSWYQQALGQGPQFIFQYYEEEERQRGNFPDRFSGHQFPNYSSELNVNALLLGDSALYLCASSLTSGVEETQYFGPGTRLLVL.

The chain carries TRBV6-1 and TRBJ2-3; 8 bases fit TRBD2. The CDR3 runs to 15 residues. J gave up 4 bases and V 6 bases, and 9 bases lay outside the gene matches. CDR1 is MNHNS and CDR2 is SASEGT in the germline V gene. CDR3 sequence reads: CASRGSGRVSDTQYF. The DNA of the CDR3 is TGTGCCAGCAGGGGAAGCGGGAGAGTCTCAGATACGCAGTATTTT.

V usage is TRBV13 and J usage is TRBJ2-2; 9 bases map to TRBD2. The ends lost 5 bases at V and 1 base at J; junction bases unmatched: 20. Germline values: CDR1 PRHDT, CDR2 FYEKMQ (reference sequence). CDR3 length equals 21 residues. The CDR3, as DNA: TGTGCCAGCAGCCAAGGGGGTAGTAGTCTAGCGGGATTAAGGAACACCGGGGAGCTGTTTTTT. Encoded protein: CASSQGGSSLAGLRNTGELFF.

The J gene is TRBJ2-7, the V gene TRBV5-1; D perhaps matches TRBD1 (5 bases). Germline loops: CDR1 SGHRS, CDR2 YFSETQ. The CDR3 runs 13 residues. Trimming pared 2 bases from V and 7 bases from J, leaving 13 bases between. CDR3 loop: CASSLGALGEQYF. The CDR3, as DNA: TGCGCCAGCAGCTTAGGGGCCCTGGGGGAGCAGTACTTC.

The CDR3 nucleotides are TGTGCCAGTAGCTCACTAGCGGACTACACAGATACGCAGTATTTT. This codes for CASSSLADYTDTQYF. The V and J genes are TRBV19 and TRBJ2-3; 8 nucleotides agree with TRBD2. With 6 bases clipped from V and 2 bases from J, the junction kept 7 bases outside the gene matches. The CDR3 spans 15 residues. CDR1 is LNHDA, CDR2 SQIVND, per germline (reference sequence).

CDR3 in DNA: TGCGCCAGCAGTCGGGACCCCACCTACGAGCAGTACTTC. This sequence encodes CASSRDPTYEQYF. The chain joins TRBV5-1 to TRBJ2-7; D is tentatively TRBD1 or TRBD2 (5 bases each). The CDR3 is made up of 13 amino acids. Germline CDR1 and CDR2: SGHRS and YFSETQ. Trimming stripped 5 bases from V and 2 bases from J, with 11 bases between.

V and J are TRBV6-5 and TRBJ2-7; possible D gene TRBD2, 6 bases. The germline V and J ends were trimmed by 2 bases and 1 base, with 15 bases remaining between them. The CDR3 spans 16 residues. Per germline, CDR1 MNHEY and CDR2 SVGAGI. The CDR3 DNA is TGTGCCAGCAGTTACGGAGGGAAAGTCCTTTCCTACGAGCAGTACTTC. This encodes CASSYGGKVLSYEQYF.

The chain has TRBV5-8 and TRBJ1-1, with D hard to call. This CDR3 spans 15 amino acids. Between the trimmed V and J ends, which lost 1 base and 2 bases, there was a span of 12 bases. CDR1 is SGHTS and CDR2 is YDEGEE in the germline V gene. The DNA of the CDR3 is TGTGCCAGCAGCTTGAATCTGGGTCAAAACACTGAAGCTTTCTTT. Translated, it gives CASSLNLGQNTEAFF.

The chain carries TRBV11-2 and TRBJ2-1, with TRBD1 identical over 10 bases. Germline-derived CDR1 and CDR2 are SGHAT and FQNNGV. The CDR3 totals 17 residues. V was pared by 3 bases and J by 6 bases, with 11 bases of the junction left unmatched. The CDR3: CASSLGTGVLAANEQFF. The DNA for the CDR3 is TGTGCCAGCAGCTTGGGGACAGGGGTTCTCGCCGCCAATGAGCAGTTCTTC. The complete variable domain, with remaining parts taken from reference TRBV11-2 and TRBJ2-1, reads EAGVAQSPRYKIIEKRQSVAFWCNPISGHATLYWYQQILGQGPKLLIQFQNNGVVDDSQLPKDRFSAERLKGVDSTLKIQPAKLEDSAVYLCASSLGTGVLAANEQFFGPGTRLTVL.

This chain uses TRBV5-6 with TRBJ1-5, with D tentatively TRBD1 (5 bases). Germline V gene sequence: CDR1 SGHDT, CDR2 YYEEEE. V dropped 4 bases and J dropped 0 bases, with 14 bases sitting between them. The CDR3 length is 16 residues. The CDR3 coding sequence is TGTGCCAGCAGCATGCGGGACGCCTATAGCAATCAGCCCCAGCATTTT. Translating it yields CASSMRDAYSNQPQHF.

V gene TRBV20-1 combines with J gene TRBJ2-7; perhaps TRBD1 as D (6 bases). V was clipped by 3 bases and J by 7 bases, with 13 bases between them. The CDR3 covers 12 residues. The germline V gene encodes CDR1 DFQATT and CDR2 SNEGSKA (reference sequence). The CDR3 nucleotides read TGCAGTGCTAGTGCAGGGGTCGCGGAGCAGTACTTC. Amino acid sequence: CSASAGVAEQYF.

The chain has TRBV7-9 and TRBJ2-1; D is possibly TRBD2 (5 bases). V was cut by 5 bases and J by 7 bases, with 12 bases left in between. The CDR3 sequence is 13 residues long. The germline V gene has CDR1 SEHNR and CDR2 FQNEAQ (reference sequence). Here the CDR3 reads CASSTGGRNEQFF. CDR3 bases: TGTGCCAGCAGCACCGGCGGGCGGAATGAGCAGTTCTTC.

This sequence joins TRBV5-1 and TRBJ2-7; 11 bases agree with TRBD1. Germline V lookup: CDR1 SGHRS, CDR2 YFSETQ. V shed 6 bases and J 2 bases; nucleotides not matched to a gene: 10. The CDR3 is 16 amino acids. In DNA form, the CDR3 reads TGCGCCAGCACCCCGGTGGTGGGACAGGGGGCCTACGAGCAGTACTTC. Protein: CASTPVVGQGAYEQYF.

The chain couples TRBV19 to TRBJ2-5; D is possibly TRBD2 (7 bases). Germline V CDR1 and CDR2: LNHDA, SQIVND (reference sequence). This CDR3 has 14 amino acids. V lost 7 bases and J 4 bases, leaving 16 bases between the germline ends. The CDR3 region is CASNAGGGRETQYF. DNA for the CDR3: TGTGCCAGTAACGCCGGCGGGGGCCGAGAGACCCAGTACTTC.